The rows below give T cell receptor beta chains drawn from one sample of a study of T cell repertoires and HLA-DP antigens. For these receptors, no antigen is known. Profiling relied on immunoSEQ multiplex PCR, and the TCRdb table lists in-frame clones only, not all of them. The table records 65,000 to 95,000 clones, about 82% of them present only once. Material for sequencing was CD4+ T cells from PBMCs. The source is a man in his fifties or sixties in good health and CMV-seronegative. The CDR3 runs from the conserved cysteine through the conserved F or W. The order of the fields is J gene, V gene, D gene, clone size, CDR3 protein, CDR3 DNA. The D gene is left open where the match is weak. Only part of the rows carry a size: once, few, many, or a class if the clone is expanded.

>TRBJ1-1|TRBV7-9|-|-
CASSLNIGGAEAFF
TGTGCCAGCAGCCTAAATATAGGGGGGGCAGAAGCTTTCTTT
>TRBJ1-3|TRBV4-1|-|-
CASSQEFPGNTIYF
TGCGCCAGCAGCCAAGAATTCCCTGGAAACACCATATATTTT
>TRBJ1-2|TRBV14|-|-
CASSQESARNYGYTF
TGTGCCAGCAGCCAAGAAAGCGCGAGGAACTATGGCTACACCTTC
>TRBJ2-1|TRBV7-3|-|-
CASSSEGVAYNEQFF
TGTGCCAGCAGCTCCGAGGGGGTAGCCTACAATGAGCAGTTCTTC
>TRBJ2-1|TRBV4-2|-|-
CASSRPYRGTEPREQFF
TGTGCCAGCAGCCGTCCTTATCGGGGTACCGAGCCCCGCGAGCAGTTCTTC
>TRBJ2-2|TRBV30|-|once
CAWGDRTGEPFF
TGTGCCTGGGGGGACCGGACCGGGGAGCCGTTTTTT
>TRBJ2-1|TRBV30|TRBD2|-
CARAGLAVDEQFF
TGTGCCCGGGCGGGGCTAGCGGTCGATGAGCAGTTCTTC
>TRBJ1-5|TRBV28|TRBD1|-
CASMPSTGSLNQPQHF
TGTGCCAGCATGCCATCGACAGGGTCCCTCAATCAGCCCCAGCATTTT
>TRBJ1-2|TRBV5-4|-|-
CASSPGLPKDYGYTF
TGTGCCAGCAGTCCGGGACTCCCGAAGGACTATGGCTACACCTTC
>TRBJ1-2|TRBV18|TRBD1|-
CASSPTTGAGGYTF
TGTGCCAGCTCACCAACGACAGGGGCCGGTGGCTACACCTTC
>TRBJ2-6|TRBV7-2|-|-
CASSLLGLGANVLTF
TGTGCCAGCAGCTTATTGGGTTTAGGGGCCAACGTCCTGACTTTC
>TRBJ2-4|TRBV9|TRBD2|-
CASSSGLAANIQYF
TGTGCCAGCAGCTCGGGACTAGCGGCCAACATTCAGTACTTC
>TRBJ1-1|TRBV4-1|-|-
CASSQDDRNPEAFF
TGCGCCAGCAGCCAAGACGACAGAAACCCTGAAGCTTTCTTT
>TRBJ1-2|TRBV5-5|-|-
CASTSGRAAYGYTF
TGTGCCAGCACCTCGGGCAGGGCGGCCTATGGCTACACCTTC
>TRBJ2-1|TRBV6-5|TRBD2|-
CASSYTGGGSYNEQFF
TGTGCCAGCAGTTACACGGGGGGAGGGTCCTACAATGAGCAGTTCTTC
>TRBJ1-6|TRBV5-1|-|-
CASSKEDRNSPLHF
TGCGCCAGCAGCAAAGAGGACCGGAATTCACCCCTCCACTTT
>TRBJ1-1|TRBV15|-|-
CATSRDGQSSFF
TGTGCCACCAGCAGAGACGGCCAGTCATCTTTCTTT
>TRBJ2-4|TRBV27|-|once
CASSFGVGQGAKNIQYF
TGTGCCAGCAGTTTCGGCGTCGGCCAGGGAGCCAAAAACATTCAGTACTTC
>TRBJ2-1|TRBV5-1|TRBD1|-
CASSPIPGTGVNEQFF
TGCGCCAGCAGCCCGATCCCCGGGACAGGGGTCAATGAGCAGTTCTTC
>TRBJ2-7|TRBV11-2|TRBD1|-
CASSLAPQGAYEQYF
TGTGCCAGCAGCTTAGCCCCCCAGGGGGCCTACGAGCAGTACTTC
>TRBJ2-6|TRBV7-2|-|few
CASSPGLLSSGANVLTF
TGTGCCAGCAGCCCCGGACTTCTAAGCTCTGGGGCCAACGTCCTGACTTTC
>TRBJ2-2|TRBV7-9|TRBD2|-
CASSPGLAGISSNTGELFF
TGTGCCAGCAGCCCCGGACTAGCGGGGATATCCTCGAACACCGGGGAGCTGTTTTTT
>TRBJ2-1|TRBV11-3|-|-
CASSLGIGGDEQFF
TGTGCCAGCAGCTTGGGCATCGGGGGCGATGAGCAGTTCTTC
>TRBJ1-2|TRBV6-5|-|once
CASSYAGTPLGKGHTF
TGTGCCAGCAGTTACGCCGGGACACCGCTCGGGAAGGGCCACACCTTC
>TRBJ1-5|TRBV7-2|TRBD1|-
CASSPQGAAQPQHF
TGTGCCAGCAGCCCCCAGGGGGCGGCTCAGCCCCAGCATTTT
>TRBJ1-2|TRBV11-2|-|-
CASSPRSIRQRNYGYTF
TGTGCCAGCAGCCCCCGTTCGATCCGACAGAGAAACTATGGCTACACCTTC
>TRBJ1-2|TRBV7-8|TRBD1|-
CASSSRTGREANYGYTF
TGTGCCAGCAGCTCTCGGACAGGGAGGGAGGCTAACTATGGCTACACCTTC
>TRBJ1-1|TRBV30|-|-
CAWSVQANTEAFF
TGTGCCTGGAGTGTACAGGCAAACACTGAAGCTTTCTTT
>TRBJ2-5|TRBV15|-|few
CATSRGQLQETQYF
TGTGCCACCAGCAGAGGACAGCTCCAAGAGACCCAGTACTTC
>TRBJ2-1|TRBV4-3|TRBD2|-
CASSQDIALGEGRYNEQFF
TGCGCCAGCAGCCAAGATATCGCGTTGGGGGAGGGCCGCTACAATGAGCAGTTCTTC
>TRBJ2-3|TRBV7-9|-|-
CASSLVLQGGSDTQYF
TGTGCCAGCAGCTTAGTTCTCCAGGGGGGATCGGATACGCAGTATTTT
>TRBJ2-5|TRBV11-3|-|-
CASSLGGEKTQYF
TGTGCCAGCAGCTTGGGGGGTGAAAAGACCCAGTACTTC
>TRBJ1-5|TRBV7-2|TRBD1|-
CASAGASGQSNQPQHF
TGTGCCAGCGCAGGGGCCTCGGGACAGAGCAATCAGCCCCAGCATTTT
>TRBJ1-5|TRBV19|-|-
CASSMGGADHSNQPQHF
TGTGCCAGTAGTATGGGAGGGGCAGATCATAGCAATCAGCCCCAGCATTTT
>TRBJ1-1|TRBV4-3|-|-
CASSQGFEAFF
TGCGCCAGCAGCCAAGGGTTTGAAGCTTTCTTC
>TRBJ1-1|TRBV30|-|once
CAWSVQGNTEAFF
TGTGCCTGGAGTGTACAGGGAAACACTGAAGCTTTCTTT
>TRBJ1-5|TRBV25-1|TRBD1|-
CASSESGTGNQPQHF
TGTGCCAGCAGTGAATCTGGGACAGGGAATCAGCCCCAGCATTTT
>TRBJ2-2|TRBV7-7|TRBD2|few
CASSLVAGANTGELFF
TGTGCCAGCAGCTTAGTGGCGGGAGCGAACACCGGGGAGCTGTTTTTT
>TRBJ1-1|TRBV30|-|-
CAWSPGRNTEAFF
TGTGCCTGGAGTCCGGGGCGGAACACTGAAGCTTTCTTT
>TRBJ2-6|TRBV6-1|-|-
CASSDGTSSSGANVLTF
TGTGCCAGCAGTGATGGGACTTCCAGCTCTGGGGCCAACGTCCTGACTTTC
>TRBJ1-1|TRBV11-1|-|-
CASSLAGENTEAFF
TGTGCCAGCAGCTTAGCTGGCGAGAACACTGAAGCTTTCTTT
>TRBJ2-2|TRBV9|-|-
CASSVLFSTGELFF
TGTGCCAGCAGCGTACTGTTCAGCACCGGGGAGCTGTTTTTT
>TRBJ2-2|TRBV10-1|TRBD2|once
CASSRTSTGELFF
TGCGCCAGCAGTCGGACTAGCACCGGGGAGCTGTTTTTT
>TRBJ1-2|TRBV30|-|-
CAWRRATTNYGYTF
TGTGCCTGGAGGAGGGCGACGACGAACTATGGCTACACCTTC
>TRBJ2-1|TRBV7-2|-|-
CASSLSQGGNEQFF
TGTGCCAGCAGCTTGAGCCAGGGTGGCAATGAGCAGTTCTTC
>TRBJ2-1|TRBV10-2|TRBD2|-
CASSGVAGVGNEQFF
TGCGCCAGCAGTGGGGTAGCGGGAGTAGGTAATGAGCAGTTCTTC
>TRBJ2-7|TRBV2|-|-
CASAVRGAPYEQYF
TGTGCCAGCGCGGTCCGGGGGGCTCCCTACGAGCAGTACTTC
>TRBJ1-5|TRBV6-5|TRBD1|-
CASSQRTGSNQPQHF
TGTGCCAGCAGCCAACGGACAGGGAGCAATCAGCCCCAGCATTTT
>TRBJ2-5|TRBV5-1|-|-
CASSPGTLVQETQYF
TGCGCCAGCAGCCCCGGGACACTCGTACAAGAGACCCAGTACTTC
>TRBJ1-2|TRBV4-2|-|-
CASSQEGQRYGYTF
TGTGCCAGCAGCCAAGAAGGACAGCGCTATGGCTACACCTTC
>TRBJ1-1|TRBV5-6|-|-
CASSLKSFMNTEAFF
TGTGCCAGCAGCTTGAAGTCGTTCATGAACACTGAAGCTTTCTTT
>TRBJ2-7|TRBV2|-|-
CASSKGGYEQYF
TGTGCCAGCAGCAAAGGGGGATACGAGCAGTACTTC
>TRBJ2-3|TRBV28|TRBD1|-
CASSFAGTGADTQYF
TGTGCCAGCAGTTTCGCCGGGACAGGGGCCGATACGCAGTATTTT
>TRBJ2-5|TRBV11-1|-|once
CASSLALAYETQYF
TGTGCCAGCAGCTTAGCACTAGCCTATGAGACCCAGTACTTC
>TRBJ1-6|TRBV19|TRBD1|many
CASSHRTGGAGNSPLHF
TGTGCCAGTAGTCATCGGACAGGCGGGGCGGGAAATTCACCCCTCCACTTT
>TRBJ1-3|TRBV30|-|-
CAWSPSASGNTIYF
TGTGCCTGGAGTCCGTCTGCCTCTGGAAACACCATATATTTT
>TRBJ2-5|TRBV5-1|TRBD2|-
CASSLDVLAGVRETQYF
TGCGCCAGCAGCTTGGATGTTTTAGCGGGAGTTCGAGAGACCCAGTACTTC
>TRBJ1-2|TRBV5-8|-|-
CASSEYGYTF
TGTGCCAGCAGCGAATATGGCTACACCTTC
>TRBJ1-4|TRBV6-5|-|-
CASSGPVGTNEKLFF
TGTGCCAGCAGTGGCCCGGTTGGGACTAATGAAAAACTGTTTTTT